Given below is one T cell receptor beta chain in context. Deletions cut 3 bases from V and 6 bases from J, with 10 bases between. Germline V gene sequence: CDR1 SGHVS, CDR2 FNYEAQ. The CDR3 contains 13 residues. TCRdb independently ran MiXCR on the 5' RACE reads; one entry per CDR3 protein. The profile covers a few hundred thousand distinct CDR3 sequences, with roughly 3.5% appearing a single time and around 20% taken by the ten largest. This sample was included in a study of T cells after yellow fever vaccination. The source was PBMCs, collected on the day of the yellow fever booster vaccination. The sequence was collected from a man in his late teens or twenties who received the YFV17D yellow fever vaccine. The chain joins TRBV7-6 to TRBJ2-3; possible D gene TRBD2, 5 bases. CDR3 sequence reads: CASSFARRDTQYF. CDR3 DNA: TGTGCCAGCAGCTTCGCCCGGAGGGATACGCAGTATTTT.